The T cell receptor beta chain under discussion was sequenced for a study of naive and memory T cell subsets. Whole-study findings and limits: A clonotype means one alpha or beta sequence, not an alpha/beta pair.

Both TRBC1 and TRBC2 were covered by a beta constant-region primer of two equimolar oligonucleotides. Four rounds of PCR amplified the ligated cDNA using nested alpha and beta constant-region primers plus SP2. The cDNA 3' end received a ligated single-stranded oligonucleotide carrying the SP2 primer and a 12-nucleotide UMI. TCRdb ran MiXCR on the UMI-ligation and nested PCR reads and lists one entry per CDR3 protein. This table holds 120,000 or so distinct CDR3 sequences, 30% to 45% found once. Between the trimmed V and J ends, which lost 0 bases and 3 bases, there was a span of 12 bases. The CDR3 covers 15 residues. Germline V gene lookup returns CDR1 MDHEN and CDR2 SYDVKM. Comment on this clonotype: Its specificity is not known.

The chain is built from TRBV28 and TRBJ2-7; no clear D. The source material was central memory CD4+ T cells from blood. The origin of this receptor is a human donor in good health. The CDR3 bases are TGTGCCAGCAGTTTATGGATAGGCGGAAACTACGAGCAGTACTTC. This translates into CASSLWIGGNYEQYF.